This passage covers 20 T cell receptor beta chains from one sample sequenced in a study of CD8 T cell repertoires and HIV-1 epitope variants. The table came from immunoSEQ multiplex PCR; TCRdb's copy has only in-frame clones and leaves some out. The sample has 2,500 to 3,000 clones, about two thirds seen once. These TCRs' antigens remain unknown. The specimen sequenced was cultured CD8+ T cells derived from PBMCs. The source is a male donor with HIV.

This clone was counted between two and nine times. This chain joins TRBV7-3 and TRBJ2-3; D is possibly TRBD2 (6 bases). The germline V gene encodes CDR1 SGHTA and CDR2 FQGTGA. CDR3 length equals 15 residues. The V gene lost 1 base and the J gene lost 0 bases, with 8 bases spanning the gap. The CDR3 DNA reads as TGTGCCAGCAGCTTAATAGCGGAGAGCACAGATACGCAGTATTTT. Amino acid sequence: CASSLIAESTDTQYF.

This clone occurred a few times. This chain joins TRBV27 and TRBJ1-3, with a tentative D call TRBD1 (6 bases). V was trimmed by 5 bases and J by 4 bases, leaving 12 bases between them. CDR3 length equals 14 residues. Germline lookup yields CDR1 MNHEY and CDR2 SMNVEV (reference sequence). In DNA form, the CDR3 reads TGTGCCAGCAGTCCCCGGGGGGCCGGAAACACCATATATTTT. Its protein product is CASSPRGAGNTIYF.

The rearrangement links TRBV9 to TRBJ1-6; TRBD1 aligns across 7 bases. Trimming removed 4 bases from V and 8 bases from J; junction bases left unmatched: 6. The length of the CDR3 is 14 residues. CDR1 is SGDLS, CDR2 YYNGEE, per germline. The DNA of the CDR3 is TGTGCCAGCAGCCAGGGGGGATTTGATTCACCCCTCCACTTT. It encodes CASSQGGFDSPLHF.

This rearrangement joins TRBV5-6 to TRBJ2-2, with D maybe TRBD1 (6 bases). Germline loops: CDR1 SGHDT, CDR2 YYEEEE. V lost 3 bases and J lost 6, with 18 bases in between. This CDR3 contains 16 residues. The CDR3 region is CASSSGQGIFPGELFF. CDR3 coding DNA: TGTGCCAGCAGCTCTGGGCAGGGGATCTTTCCCGGGGAGCTGTTTTTT.

The rearrangement joins TRBV5-6 to TRBJ2-7; 8 bases match TRBD1. The CDR3 contains 13 residues. Germline CDR1 and CDR2: SGHDT and YYEEEE. Trimming at V came to 2 bases and at J to 3 bases, leaving 1 base not matched to a gene. The CDR3, as DNA: TGTGCCAGCAGCTTACAGGGGGACTACGAGCAGTACTTC. This encodes CASSLQGDYEQYF.

The CDR3 loop is CASSFGKYNEQFF. Written as DNA, the CDR3 is TGTGCCAGCAGCTTTGGAAAGTACAATGAGCAGTTCTTC. The chain joins TRBV7-3 to TRBJ2-1, with D unclear. Germline V gives CDR1 SGHTA, CDR2 FQGTGA. The CDR3 runs to 13 residues. Trimming took 3 bases from V and 4 from J, leaving 7 bases between them.

The J gene is TRBJ2-1, the V gene TRBV9, with D uncertain. Trimming cost V 6 bases and J 7 bases, with 11 bases left between them. CDR3 length equals 12 residues. CDR1 is SGDLS, CDR2 YYNGEE, per germline. The CDR3 DNA follows: TGTGCCAGCAACACATATATGAATGAGCAGTTCTTC. Amino acids: CASNTYMNEQFF.

The chain is built from TRBV7-9 and TRBJ1-4, with D hard to call. Germline V gene lookup returns CDR1 SEHNR and CDR2 FQNEAQ (reference sequence). This CDR3 is built from 13 residues. V shed 1 base and J shed 7 bases, with 7 bases lying between them. DNA of the CDR3: TGTGCCAGCAGCTTAGTGGGAACTGAAAAACTGTTTTTT. This gives the protein CASSLVGTEKLFF.

The V gene is TRBV14, the J gene TRBJ2-7; 9 bases are a match to TRBD2. The CDR3 spans 17 residues. The germline V gene encodes CDR1 SGHDN and CDR2 FVKESK. V shed 4 bases, J shed 4 bases, and the junction held 14 bases outside the gene matches. CDR3 DNA sequence: TGTGCCAGCAGCCCCACCAGCGGGGGGCTTTCTCGGTACGAGCAGTACTTC. Translation gives CASSPTSGGLSRYEQYF.

The rearrangement links TRBV28 to TRBJ2-1, with 7 bases identical to TRBD1. The junction had 3 bases not matched to a gene; V was cut back by 10 bases and J by 6 bases. The length of the CDR3 is 11 residues. Per the germline V gene, CDR1 is MDHEN and CDR2 is SYDVKM. The CDR3 reads CATHRGNEQFF. The CDR3 nucleotides read TGTGCCACTCACAGGGGCAATGAGCAGTTCTTC.

This clone was observed a few times. The J gene is TRBJ2-1, the V gene TRBV29-1; perhaps TRBD2 as D (6 bases). The CDR3 is made up of 17 amino acids. The V end lost 0 bases, the J end lost 1 base, and 16 bases lay between the germline ends. The germline gives CDR1 SQVTM, CDR2 ANQGSEA. This CDR3 is CSVEDVFGGASYNEQFF. CDR3 nucleotides: TGCAGCGTTGAAGATGTTTTCGGGGGTGCGTCCTACAATGAGCAGTTCTTC.

This clone was counted once. This chain connects TRBV4-2 to TRBJ2-1, with 9 bases fitting TRBD1. The germline gives CDR1 LGHNA, CDR2 YNFKEQ. CDR3 length: 14 residues. Unmatched junction bases numbered 2, after V lost 0 bases and J lost 8 bases. CDR3 sequence reads: CASSQEDRGYEQFF. The CDR3 region has the DNA TGTGCCAGCAGCCAAGAGGACAGGGGATATGAGCAGTTCTTC.

The gene calls are TRBV15 and TRBJ2-5; unclear D gene. CDR1 LNHNV and CDR2 YYDKDF come from the germline V gene (reference sequence). This CDR3 region has 14 residues. Trimming stripped 0 bases from V and 5 bases from J, with 10 bases between. CDR3 amino acids: CATSREAGGETQYF. CDR3 DNA: TGTGCCACCAGCAGAGAAGCCGGTGGGGAGACCCAGTACTTC. Drawing the rest from reference TRBV15 and TRBJ2-5, the complete variable domain is DAMVIQNPRYQVTQFGKPVTLSCSQTLNHNVMYWYQQKSSQAPKLLFHYYDKDFNNEADTPDNFQSRRPNTSFCFLDIRSPGLGDTAMYLCATSREAGGETQYFGPGTRLLVL.

This chain connects TRBV7-2 to TRBJ2-1, with 8 bases fitting TRBD2. CDR1 SGHTA and CDR2 FQGNSA come from the germline V gene. The CDR3 is 17 amino acids. Trimming cost V 1 base and J 6 bases; bases outside gene matches: 11. The CDR3 sequence is CASSLEPRTSWGNEQFF. CDR3 coding DNA: TGTGCCAGCAGCTTAGAGCCCCGGACTAGCTGGGGCAATGAGCAGTTCTTC. The entire variable domain, with the rest obtained from reference TRBV7-2 and TRBJ2-1, is as follows: GAGVSQSPSNKVTEKGKDVELRCDPISGHTALYWYRQSLGQGLEFLIYFQGNSAPDKSGLPSDRFSAERTGGSVSTLTIQRTQQEDSAVYLCASSLEPRTSWGNEQFFGPGTRLTVL.

The chain carries TRBV5-1 and TRBJ2-7; 12 bases are shared with TRBD1. The trim removed 3 bases at V and 3 bases at J, leaving 7 bases unmatched. The CDR3 length is 16 residues. Germline V gene data show CDR1 as SGHRS and CDR2 as YFSETQ. The DNA of the CDR3 is TGCGCCAGCAGCTCTCGGGACAGGGGGCGCATCTACGAGCAGTACTTC. This sequence encodes CASSSRDRGRIYEQYF.

This clone qualifies as large. This sequence joins TRBV28 and TRBJ1-1; the D gene is possibly TRBD1 (6 bases). The ends were cut back, 10 bases at V and 1 base at J, with 16 bases in the middle. Germline lookup yields CDR1 MDHEN and CDR2 SYDVKM. This CDR3 has 14 amino acids. The CDR3 loop reads CATFPTGSNTEAFF. CDR3 DNA: TGTGCCACCTTTCCGACAGGCTCGAACACTGAAGCTTTCTTT. The full variable domain, its missing parts supplied by reference TRBV28 and TRBJ1-1, is DVKVTQSSRYLVKRTGEKVFLECVQDMDHENMFWYRQDPGLGLRLIYFSYDVKMKEKGDIPEGYSVSREKKERFSLILESASTNQTSMYLCATFPTGSNTEAFFGQGTRLTVV.

This sequence joins TRBV25-1 and TRBJ2-5; 7 nucleotides match TRBD1. This CDR3 has 15 residues. Germline CDR1 reads MGHDK; CDR2 reads SYGVNS. V trimming: 2 bases; J trimming: 3 bases; junction bases outside the gene matches: 6. The DNA for the CDR3 is TGTGCCAGCAGTGAACACGGGACAGCTGAAGAGACCCAGTACTTC. It yields the protein CASSEHGTAEETQYF.

The chain combines TRBV9 with TRBJ2-2; D gene ambiguous. The CDR3 spans 12 residues. V lost 7 bases to trimming and J lost 3 bases, with 7 bases between them. Per the germline V gene, CDR1 is SGDLS and CDR2 is YYNGEE. The CDR3 nucleotides are TGTGCCAGCGGCCAAGACACCGGGGAGCTGTTTTTT. It translates to CASGQDTGELFF.

The V gene is TRBV6-6, the J gene TRBJ2-1; possibly TRBD2 for D (6 bases). Germline CDR1 is MNHNY and CDR2 is SVGAGI (reference sequence). V gave up 4 bases and J gave up 4 bases, with 8 bases separating them. The CDR3 runs 13 residues. For the CDR3, the DNA is TGTGCCAGCAGTTGGGACTCTTACAATGAGCAGTTCTTC. Its translation: CASSWDSYNEQFF.

This clone was seen once. This chain links TRBV19 with TRBJ2-7; D is perhaps TRBD1 (6 bases). Trimming shortened V by 1 base and J by 4 bases, and 14 bases separated the two germline ends. The CDR3 loop spans 15 amino acids. The germline CDR1 and CDR2 sequences are LNHDA and SQIVND (reference sequence). CDR3 region: CASSIAGDTLYEQYF. The CDR3 DNA is TGTGCCAGTAGTATAGCTGGGGACACCCTATACGAGCAGTACTTC.